What follows are 21 T cell receptor beta chains derived from one specimen sequenced in a study of human T cells and chemical hapten exposure. Time point here: patch test 3, about 24 weeks after DPC sensitization. Sample treatment: therapeutic diphenylcyclopropenone sensitization with weekly scalp DPC. MiXCR was run by TCRdb on the RACE reads, yielding one entry per CDR3 protein. Counted here are approximately 32,000 distinct CDR3 sequences, 5.8% occurring once; the ten biggest clones make up approximately 5%. Material: whole blood, obtained in connection with sensitization to the hapten diphenylcyclopropenone (DPC). The receptor set was obtained from a man younger than 45 with alopecia areata. Some clones in this sample may be carry-over from other donors' samples.

This clonotype showed up many times. V and J are TRBV7-9 and TRBJ2-7; 8 bases fit TRBD1. Trimming cost V 4 bases and J 5 bases; bases outside gene matches: 10. Germline loops: CDR1 SEHNR, CDR2 FQNEAQ (reference sequence). This CDR3 is built from 15 residues. CDR3 loop: CASSSLGQGIDEQYF. The CDR3 DNA follows: TGTGCCAGCAGCTCTCTAGGACAGGGCATAGACGAGCAGTACTTC.

This clonotype has ten or more counts. CDR3 sequence: CASSLSWTSGYYEQYF. In DNA form, the CDR3 reads TGTGCCAGCAGTTTATCGTGGACTAGCGGGTACTACGAGCAGTACTTC. The chain recombines TRBV27 with TRBJ2-7, with 11 nucleotides matching TRBD2. After removal of 0 bases from V and 3 bases from J, the junction contained 4 bases not matched to a gene. Germline values: CDR1 MNHEY, CDR2 SMNVEV (reference sequence). The CDR3 is 16 amino acids.

The table lists this clonotype with many counts. V gene TRBV6-2 or TRBV6-3 combines with J gene TRBJ1-5, with D possibly TRBD1 on 5 matching bases. Trimming left V 0 bases short and J 9 bases short, with 12 bases between. Germline V gives CDR1 MNHEY, CDR2 SVGEGT. The CDR3 is 14 amino acids. CDR3 sequence reads: CASSYSGTDSPQHF. CDR3 nucleotide sequence: TGTGCCAGCAGTTACTCAGGGACTGATTCGCCCCAGCATTTT.

This clonotype was picked up many times. J is TRBJ2-7 and V is TRBV6-2 or TRBV6-3; possible D gene TRBD1, 6 bases. Trimming stripped 6 bases from V and 0 bases from J, with 12 bases between. The CDR3 runs to 14 residues. From germline, CDR1 is MNHEY and CDR2 SVGEGT. CDR3 residues: CASRGWTASYEQYF. The DNA for the CDR3 is TGTGCCAGCAGAGGGTGGACAGCCTCCTACGAGCAGTACTTC.

This clonotype was counted ten times or more. CDR3 coding DNA: TGCAGTGCTAGAGTTGGAGCGGGACAAGAGACCCAGTACTTC. Amino acid sequence: CSARVGAGQETQYF. The rearrangement links TRBV20-1 to TRBJ2-5; TRBD2 matches 7 bases. The J segment lost 2 bases and the V segment lost 1 base, leaving 4 bases of the junction unmatched. Germline-derived CDR1 and CDR2 are DFQATT and SNEGSKA (reference sequence). The CDR3 covers 14 residues.

This clonotype was seen many times. This sequence joins TRBV27 and TRBJ2-5, with 7 nucleotides matching TRBD2. V lost 4 bases to trimming and J lost 4 bases; unmatched junction nucleotides: 12. Germline lookup yields CDR1 MNHEY and CDR2 SMNVEV (reference sequence). The CDR3 spans 16 residues. This chain's CDR3 is CASSSRAAGVLETQYF. In nucleotides, the CDR3 is TGTGCCAGCAGTTCCAGAGCCGCGGGGGTTTTAGAGACCCAGTACTTC.

This clonotype has at least ten counts. The rearrangement joins TRBV7-2 to TRBJ2-7, with D perhaps TRBD1 or TRBD2 (5 bases each). Germline V gene data show CDR1 as SGHTA and CDR2 as FQGNSA. V gave up 1 base and J gave up 6 bases, with 10 bases separating them. The CDR3 is 13 amino acids. The CDR3 region has the DNA TGTGCCAGCAGCTTAGGAGGGACGGGCGAGCAGTACTTC. Protein: CASSLGGTGEQYF.

This clonotype was observed many times. The genes are TRBV18 and TRBJ1-1; no reliable D call. V was clipped by 8 bases and J by 1 base, with 11 bases between them. Germline loops: CDR1 KGHSH, CDR2 LQKENI. The CDR3 loop spans 13 amino acids. CDR3 DNA sequence: TGTGCCAGCCTGAATTCGGGGAACACTGAAGCTTTCTTT. Translated, it gives CASLNSGNTEAFF.

This clonotype was found many times. V is TRBV16 and J is TRBJ2-7, with D tentatively TRBD1 or TRBD2 (5 bases each). The CDR3 sequence is 12 residues long. Germline loops: CDR1 KGHSY, CDR2 FQNENV. Trimming removed 5 bases from V and 6 bases from J, with 11 bases in between. The chain's CDR3 is CASSYGTGEQYF. DNA of the CDR3: TGTGCCAGCAGCTACGGGACGGGCGAGCAGTACTTC. Full variable domain (rest looked up from reference TRBV16 and TRBJ2-7): GEEVAQTPKHLVRGEGQKAKLYCAPIKGHSYVFWYQQVLKNEFKFLISFQNENVFDETGMPKERFSAKCLPNSPCSLEIQATKLEDSAVYFCASSYGTGEQYFGPGTRLTVT.

Ten or more counts support this clonotype. The V gene is TRBV6-2 or TRBV6-3, the J gene TRBJ2-2, with D perhaps being TRBD1 or TRBD2 (6 bases each). Trimming removed 2 bases at V and 3 bases at J, with 13 bases between. The CDR3 sequence is 16 residues long. Germline-derived CDR1 and CDR2 are MNHEY and SVGEGT. The CDR3 loop reads CASSYETGGYTGELFF. The CDR3 DNA reads TGTGCCAGCAGTTACGAGACAGGAGGGTACACCGGGGAGCTGTTTTTT.

This clonotype turned up a few times. V and J are TRBV20-1 and TRBJ1-5; D gene uncertain. The CDR3 has 17 amino acids. The germline V and J ends were trimmed by 0 bases and 3 bases, with 18 bases remaining between them. The germline V gene encodes CDR1 DFQATT and CDR2 SNEGSKA (reference sequence). This CDR3 is CSAREERSTDSNQPQHF. DNA for the CDR3: TGCAGTGCTAGAGAGGAGCGGTCAACGGACTCCAATCAGCCCCAGCATTTT.

This clonotype appeared many times. The chain is built from TRBV4-2 and TRBJ2-1; maybe TRBD1 (5 bases). The CDR3 has 15 residues. Germline V gives CDR1 LGHNA, CDR2 YNFKEQ. V shed 5 bases and J shed 1 base, with 12 bases lying between them. The CDR3 sequence: CASSSRVESYNEQFF. The CDR3 nucleotides are TGTGCCAGCAGCTCCAGGGTAGAGTCCTACAATGAGCAGTTCTTC.

This clonotype was observed many times. Here the CDR3 reads CASSRTPIYEQYF. The CDR3, as DNA: TGTGCCAGCAGTAGGACCCCAATCTACGAGCAGTACTTC. This chain uses TRBV12-3 or TRBV12-4 with TRBJ2-7, with D unclear. V shed 5 bases and J shed 3 bases, with 11 bases lying between them. CDR3 length: 13 amino acids.

This clonotype was recorded at least ten times. The chain couples TRBV29-1 to TRBJ2-2, with D perhaps being TRBD1 or TRBD2 (5 bases each). The germline V gene has CDR1 SQVTM and CDR2 ANQGSEA. CDR3 length: 15 residues. V was pared by 3 bases and J by 0 bases, with 11 bases between. The CDR3 sequence is CSVDPGPANTGELFF. DNA of the CDR3: TGCAGCGTTGATCCGGGGCCCGCGAACACCGGGGAGCTGTTTTTT.

On this clonotype: It may be a read error: a sequence one base away is much more abundant. The chain carries TRBV6-2 or TRBV6-3 and TRBJ1-5; D gene ambiguous. CDR1 is MNHEY and CDR2 is SVGEGT in the germline V gene. This CDR3 is 16 amino acids long. V lost 0 bases to trimming and J lost 3 bases, with 12 bases between them. The CDR3 DNA follows: TGTGCCAGCAGTTACTCGACTGGGAAGGTCAATCAGCCCCAGCATTTT. Protein product: CASSYSTGKVNQPQHF.

This clonotype has at least ten counts. This chain connects TRBV24-1 to TRBJ1-5, with 9 bases identical to TRBD1. With V trimmed by 2 bases and J by 6 bases, 1 base remained unmatched. CDR3 length equals 14 residues. Germline values: CDR1 KGHDR, CDR2 SFDVKD. The chain's CDR3 is CATSDSDRGQPQHF. The CDR3 bases are TGTGCCACCAGTGATTCGGACAGGGGTCAGCCCCAGCATTTT.

In this sample, this clonotype turned up many times. This rearrangement joins TRBV12-3 or TRBV12-4 to TRBJ2-3; D could derive from TRBD1 or TRBD2 (6 bases each). Trimming stripped 2 bases from V and 5 bases from J, with 17 bases between. The CDR3 is 16 residues long. CDR3 in DNA: TGTGCCAGCAGTTTAAGGGGACTTCAGACAGGAGATACGCAGTATTTT. Translation gives CASSLRGLQTGDTQYF.

This clonotype was picked up many times. The chain couples TRBV11-3 to TRBJ2-3; D gene ambiguous. This CDR3 region has 14 residues. Trimming pared 1 base from V and 6 bases from J, leaving 11 bases between. Germline V gene data show CDR1 as SGHNT and CDR2 as YENEEA. CDR3 bases: TGTGCCAGCAGCTTAGGTGCCGGTAAGGATACGCAGTATTTT. It is translated as CASSLGAGKDTQYF.

This clonotype has ten or more counts. The chain employs TRBV30 and TRBJ1-1; 8 bases match TRBD1. V shed 3 bases and J 3 bases; nucleotides not matched to a gene: 6. CDR1 and CDR2 (germline): GTSNPN, SVGIG (reference sequence). The CDR3 sequence is 14 residues long. This chain's CDR3 is CAWRAADRDTEAFF. Here the CDR3 DNA reads TGTGCCTGGAGGGCGGCGGACAGGGACACTGAAGCTTTCTTT. Full variable domain (missing parts from reference TRBV30 and TRBJ1-1): SQTIHQWPATLVQPVGSPLSLECTVEGTSNPNLYWYRQAAGRGLQLLFYSVGIGQISSEVPQNLSASRPQDRQFILSSKKLLLSDSGFYLCAWRAADRDTEAFFGQGTRLTVV.

This clonotype has ten or more counts. The chain is built from TRBV7-9 and TRBJ2-2; 14 nucleotides align to TRBD2. Germline CDR1 SEHNR, CDR2 FQNEAQ (reference sequence). The CDR3 has 19 residues. Trimming at V came to 3 bases and at J to 3 bases, leaving 9 bases not matched to a gene. The CDR3 loop reads CASSLRGLAGVDYTGELFF. For the CDR3, the DNA is TGTGCCAGCAGCTTGAGGGGACTAGCGGGAGTAGATTACACCGGGGAGCTGTTTTTT.

This clonotype was counted ten times or more. The chain couples TRBV2 to TRBJ1-1; 9 bases fit TRBD1. V lost 3 bases and J lost 0; bases outside the gene matches: 8. The CDR3 spans 17 residues. The V gene's germline CDR1 is SNHLY and CDR2 FYNNEI. CDR3 coding DNA: TGTGCCAGCAGTGAGTTCCGGGACAGGGCTTTGAACACTGAAGCTTTCTTT. It yields the protein CASSEFRDRALNTEAFF.